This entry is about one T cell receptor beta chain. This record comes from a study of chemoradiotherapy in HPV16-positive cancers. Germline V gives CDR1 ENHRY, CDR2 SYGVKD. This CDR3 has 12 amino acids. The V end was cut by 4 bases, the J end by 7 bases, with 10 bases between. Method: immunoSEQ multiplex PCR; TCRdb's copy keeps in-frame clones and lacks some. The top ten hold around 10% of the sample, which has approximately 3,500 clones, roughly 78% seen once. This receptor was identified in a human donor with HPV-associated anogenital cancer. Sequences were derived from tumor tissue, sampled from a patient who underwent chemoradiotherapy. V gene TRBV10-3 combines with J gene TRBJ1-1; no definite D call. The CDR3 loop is CAISGIGNEAFF. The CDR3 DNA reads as TGTGCCATCAGTGGGATCGGGAATGAAGCTTTCTTT.